This T cell receptor beta chain was documented in a study of blood T cell repertoires in COVID-19. Study summary: The United States, Italy and Spain were the sources of the acute and convalescent COVID-19 samples. PBMCs, B-cell-depleted T cells, or T cells were the source of the cDNA or gDNA that made up the material.

As handled by the study authors: Reference gene primer amplification yielded estimated nucleated cell counts. Profiling relied on immunoSEQ multiplex PCR, and the TCRdb table lists in-frame clones only, not all of them. V, J and clone size are those of that table, while D and trimming were read from the DNA. Among around 120,000 clones, roughly 84% were seen once, and the ten largest hold under 2.5%. V was trimmed by 0 bases and J by 7 bases, leaving 13 bases between them. This CDR3 is 15 amino acids long. Looked up from germline, CDR1 is LGHNA and CDR2 is YNFKEQ. Sequencing used peripheral blood. The sequence was collected from a human donor in a cohort sampled during active COVID-19. The rearrangement joins TRBV4-2 to TRBJ2-1; no reliable D call. The CDR3 nucleotides are TGTGCCAGCAGCCAAGATTTAGGTCGGGTGAATGAGCAGTTCTTC. The encoded protein is CASSQDLGRVNEQFF.